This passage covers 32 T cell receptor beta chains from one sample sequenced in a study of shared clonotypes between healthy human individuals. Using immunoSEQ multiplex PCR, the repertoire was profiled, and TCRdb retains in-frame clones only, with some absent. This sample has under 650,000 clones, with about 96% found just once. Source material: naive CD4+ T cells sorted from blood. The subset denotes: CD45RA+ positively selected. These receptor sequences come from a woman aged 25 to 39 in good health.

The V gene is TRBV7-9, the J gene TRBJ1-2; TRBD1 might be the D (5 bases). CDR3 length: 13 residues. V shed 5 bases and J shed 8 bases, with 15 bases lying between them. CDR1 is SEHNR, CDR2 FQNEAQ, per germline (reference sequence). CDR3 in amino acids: CASSIPGLRGYTF. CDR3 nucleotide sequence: TGTGCCAGCAGCATACCGGGACTTAGGGGCTACACCTTC.

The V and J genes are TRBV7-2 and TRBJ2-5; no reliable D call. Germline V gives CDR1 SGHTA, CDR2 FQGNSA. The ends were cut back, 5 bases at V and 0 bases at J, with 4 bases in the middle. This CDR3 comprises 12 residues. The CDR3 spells CASSTYQETQYF. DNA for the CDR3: TGTGCCAGCAGCACATACCAAGAGACCCAGTACTTC.

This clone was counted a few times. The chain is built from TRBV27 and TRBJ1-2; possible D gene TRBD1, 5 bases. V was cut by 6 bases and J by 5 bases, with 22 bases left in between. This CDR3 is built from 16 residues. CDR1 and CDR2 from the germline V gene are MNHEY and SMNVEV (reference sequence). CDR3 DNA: TGTGCCAGCAGCCCTACAGGTGCCGTCCGTAAATATGGCTACACCTTC. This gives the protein CASSPTGAVRKYGYTF.

CDR3 sequence (DNA): TGTGCCAGCAGCCCGCCTCCCGGGACAGGGGGTAGGGACACCTTC. Its protein is CASSPPPGTGGRDTF. This chain joins TRBV5-4 and TRBJ1-2; TRBD1 agrees at 11 bases. V gave up 4 bases and J gave up 12 bases; unmatched junction bases: 14. CDR1 and CDR2 (germline): SGHNT, YYREEE (reference sequence). The CDR3 has 15 amino acids. Variable domain in full (rest from reference TRBV5-4 and TRBJ1-2): ETGVTQSPTHLIKTRGQQVTLRCSSQSGHNTVSWYQQALGQGPQFIFQYYREEENGRGNFPPRFSGLQFPNYSSELNVNALELDDSALYLCASSPPPGTGGRDTFGSGTRLTVV.

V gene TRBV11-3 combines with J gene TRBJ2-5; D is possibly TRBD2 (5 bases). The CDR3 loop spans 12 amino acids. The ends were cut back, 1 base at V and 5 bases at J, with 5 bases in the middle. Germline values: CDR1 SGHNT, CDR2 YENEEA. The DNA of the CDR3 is TGTGCCAGCAGCTTAGCGGGGGAGACCCAGTACTTC. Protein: CASSLAGETQYF.

This CDR3 is CASDKGQGGHEQYF. For the CDR3, the DNA is TGTGCCAGCGACAAGGGACAGGGAGGCCACGAGCAGTACTTC. The chain carries TRBV28 and TRBJ2-7; 9 nucleotides align to TRBD1. V dropped 8 bases and J dropped 5; count of bases not matched to a gene: 10. This CDR3 spans 14 amino acids. The germline CDR1 and CDR2 sequences are MDHEN and SYDVKM.

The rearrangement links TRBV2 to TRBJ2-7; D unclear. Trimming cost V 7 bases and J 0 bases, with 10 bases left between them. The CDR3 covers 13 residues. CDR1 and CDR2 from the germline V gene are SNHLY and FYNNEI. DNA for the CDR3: TGTGCCAGCACCCTCGACATCTCCTACGAGCAGTACTTC. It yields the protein CASTLDISYEQYF.

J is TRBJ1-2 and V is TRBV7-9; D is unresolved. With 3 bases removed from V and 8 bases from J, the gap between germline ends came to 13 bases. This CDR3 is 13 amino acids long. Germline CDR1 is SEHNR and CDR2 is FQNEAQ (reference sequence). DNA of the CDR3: TGTGCCAGCAGCTTCGGGTTTGGACGGGGCTACACCTTC. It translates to CASSFGFGRGYTF. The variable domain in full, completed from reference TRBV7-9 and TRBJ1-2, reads DTGVSQNPRHKITKRGQNVTFRCDPISEHNRLYWYRQTLGQGPEFLTYFQNEAQLEKSRLLSDRFSAERPKGSFSTLEIQRTEQGDSAMYLCASSFGFGRGYTFGSGTRLTVV.

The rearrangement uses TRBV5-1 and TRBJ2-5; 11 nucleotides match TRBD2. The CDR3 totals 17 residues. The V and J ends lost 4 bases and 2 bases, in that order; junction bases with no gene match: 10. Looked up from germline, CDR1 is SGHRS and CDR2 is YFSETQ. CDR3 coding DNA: TGCGCCAGCAGCCTGACCCAGGGGACTAGCGGACAAGAGACCCAGTACTTC. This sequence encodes CASSLTQGTSGQETQYF.

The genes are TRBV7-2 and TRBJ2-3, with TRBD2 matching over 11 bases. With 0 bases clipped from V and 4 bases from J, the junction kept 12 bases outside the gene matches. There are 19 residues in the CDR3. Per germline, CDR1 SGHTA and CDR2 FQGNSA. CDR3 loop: CASSLAPIIAGGPADTQYF. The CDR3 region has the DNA TGTGCCAGCAGCTTAGCACCTATAATAGCGGGAGGGCCGGCAGATACGCAGTATTTT.

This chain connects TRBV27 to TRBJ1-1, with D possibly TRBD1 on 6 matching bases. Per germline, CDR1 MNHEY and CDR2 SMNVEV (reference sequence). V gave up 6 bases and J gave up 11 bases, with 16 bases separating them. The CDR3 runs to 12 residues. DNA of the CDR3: TGTGCCAGCAGGCTGCAACAGGGCACGGCTTTCTTT. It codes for CASRLQQGTAFF.

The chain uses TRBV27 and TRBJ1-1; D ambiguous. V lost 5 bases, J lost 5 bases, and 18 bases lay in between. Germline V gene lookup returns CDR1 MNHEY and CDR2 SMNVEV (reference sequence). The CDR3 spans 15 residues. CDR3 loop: CASSPPVVGKTEAFF. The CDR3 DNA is TGTGCCAGCAGTCCCCCCGTGGTGGGGAAAACTGAAGCTTTCTTT.

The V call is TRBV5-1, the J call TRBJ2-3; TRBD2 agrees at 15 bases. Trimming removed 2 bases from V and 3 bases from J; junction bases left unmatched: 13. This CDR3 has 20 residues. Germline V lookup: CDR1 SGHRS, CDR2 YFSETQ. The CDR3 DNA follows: TGCGCCAGCAGCTTAACCCAGCCCGGGACTAGCGGGAGGTTGACAGATACGCAGTATTTT. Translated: CASSLTQPGTSGRLTDTQYF.

DNA for the CDR3: TGCGCCAGCAGCCGTATTGGGACTAGCGGATTTTCCTACAATGAGCAGTTCTTC. Translating gives CASSRIGTSGFSYNEQFF. J is TRBJ2-1 and V is TRBV4-1, with 11 bases identical to TRBD2. The junction had 9 bases not matched to a gene; V was cut back by 4 bases and J by 1 base. In germline, CDR1 is MGHRA, CDR2 YSYEKL. The CDR3 loop spans 18 amino acids.

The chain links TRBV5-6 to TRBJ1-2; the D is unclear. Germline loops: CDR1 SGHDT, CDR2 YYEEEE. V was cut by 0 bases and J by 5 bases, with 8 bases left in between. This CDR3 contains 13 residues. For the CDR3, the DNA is TGTGCCAGCAGCTTGGGAGGCGGATATGGCTACACCTTC. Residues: CASSLGGGYGYTF.

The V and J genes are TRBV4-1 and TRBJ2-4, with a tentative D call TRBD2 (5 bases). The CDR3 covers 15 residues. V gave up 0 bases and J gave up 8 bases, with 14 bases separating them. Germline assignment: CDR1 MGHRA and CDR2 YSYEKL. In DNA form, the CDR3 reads TGCGCCAGCAGCCAAGAATCTACTAGTCAAGACATTCAGTACTTC. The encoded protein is CASSQESTSQDIQYF.

The CDR3 DNA is TGTGCCAGCAGTTTGTCTGGGATCTATGGCTACACCTTC. Amino acids: CASSLSGIYGYTF. The chain has TRBV28 and TRBJ1-2; D is unclear. The CDR3 covers 13 residues. V lost 3 bases, J lost 4 bases, and 9 bases lay in between. The germline CDR1 and CDR2 sequences are MDHEN and SYDVKM.

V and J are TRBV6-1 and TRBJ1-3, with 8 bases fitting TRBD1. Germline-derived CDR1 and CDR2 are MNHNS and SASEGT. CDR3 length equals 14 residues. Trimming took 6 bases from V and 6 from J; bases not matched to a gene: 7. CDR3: CASSPGQGENTIYF. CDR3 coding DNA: TGTGCCAGCAGCCCCGGACAGGGAGAAAACACCATATATTTT.

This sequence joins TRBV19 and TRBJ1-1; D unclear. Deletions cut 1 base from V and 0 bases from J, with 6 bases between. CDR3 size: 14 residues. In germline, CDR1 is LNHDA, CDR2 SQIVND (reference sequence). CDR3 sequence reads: CASSIGGLNTEAFF. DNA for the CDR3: TGTGCCAGTAGTATAGGGGGTTTGAACACTGAAGCTTTCTTT.

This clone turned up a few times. The CDR3 DNA reads TGCGCCAGCAGCTCGACTAGCGGGAGTTACGAGCAGTACTTC. Translating it yields CASSSTSGSYEQYF. This chain connects TRBV5-1 to TRBJ2-5; 12 bases fit TRBD2. The assigned J gene may be wrong: the sequence end matches TRBJ2-7 better. CDR3 length: 14 amino acids. In germline, CDR1 is SGHRS, CDR2 YFSETQ.

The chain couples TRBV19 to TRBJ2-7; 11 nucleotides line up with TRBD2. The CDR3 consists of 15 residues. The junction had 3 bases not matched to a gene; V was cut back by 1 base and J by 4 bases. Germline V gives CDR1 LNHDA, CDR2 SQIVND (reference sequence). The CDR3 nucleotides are TGTGCCAGTAGTATAGTAACTAGCGGGAGTTACGAGCAGTACTTC. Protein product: CASSIVTSGSYEQYF.

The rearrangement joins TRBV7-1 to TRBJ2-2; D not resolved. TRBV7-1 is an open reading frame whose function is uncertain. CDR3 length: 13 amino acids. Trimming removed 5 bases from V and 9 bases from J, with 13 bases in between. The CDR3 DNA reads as TGTGCCAGCAGCACCTACCCCGGTCGGGAGCTGTTTTTT. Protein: CASSTYPGRELFF.

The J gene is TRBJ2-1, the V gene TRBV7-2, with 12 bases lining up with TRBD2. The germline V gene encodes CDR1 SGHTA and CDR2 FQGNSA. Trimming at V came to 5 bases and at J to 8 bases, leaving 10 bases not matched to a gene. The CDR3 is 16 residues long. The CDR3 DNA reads TGTGCCAGCAGCCTGAGACTAGCGGGAGCTTCGGATGAGCAGTTCTTC. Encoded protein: CASSLRLAGASDEQFF.

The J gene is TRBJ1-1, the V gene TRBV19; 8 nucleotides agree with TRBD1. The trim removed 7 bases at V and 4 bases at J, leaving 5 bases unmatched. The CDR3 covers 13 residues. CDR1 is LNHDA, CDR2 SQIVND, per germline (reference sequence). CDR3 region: CASKQGVGTEAFF. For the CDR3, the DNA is TGTGCCAGTAAACAGGGGGTAGGCACTGAAGCTTTCTTT.

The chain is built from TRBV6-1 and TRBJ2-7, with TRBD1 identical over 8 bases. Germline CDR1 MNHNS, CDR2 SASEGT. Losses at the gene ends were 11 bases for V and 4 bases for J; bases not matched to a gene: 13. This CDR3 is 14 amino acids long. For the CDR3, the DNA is TGTGCCTCAAGGGGGTCGGGACAGGTTTACGAGCAGTACTTC. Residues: CASRGSGQVYEQYF.

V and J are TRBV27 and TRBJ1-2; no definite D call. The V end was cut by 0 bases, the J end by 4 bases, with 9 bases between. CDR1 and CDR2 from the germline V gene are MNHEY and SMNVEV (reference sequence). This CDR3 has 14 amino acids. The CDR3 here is CASSLSPNIYGYTF. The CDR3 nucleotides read TGTGCCAGCAGTTTATCGCCGAATATCTATGGCTACACCTTC.

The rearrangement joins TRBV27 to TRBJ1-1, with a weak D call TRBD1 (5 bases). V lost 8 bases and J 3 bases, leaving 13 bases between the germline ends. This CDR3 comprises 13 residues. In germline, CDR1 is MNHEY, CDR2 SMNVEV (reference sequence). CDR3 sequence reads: CASRGFWHTEAFF. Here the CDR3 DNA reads TGTGCCAGCCGGGGGTTTTGGCACACTGAAGCTTTCTTT.

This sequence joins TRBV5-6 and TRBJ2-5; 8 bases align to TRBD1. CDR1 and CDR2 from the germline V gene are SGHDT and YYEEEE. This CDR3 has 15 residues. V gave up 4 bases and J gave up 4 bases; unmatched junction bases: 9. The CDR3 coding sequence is TGTGCCAGCAGCCCTAGCAGCAGGGGGCCAGAGACCCAGTACTTC. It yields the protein CASSPSSRGPETQYF.

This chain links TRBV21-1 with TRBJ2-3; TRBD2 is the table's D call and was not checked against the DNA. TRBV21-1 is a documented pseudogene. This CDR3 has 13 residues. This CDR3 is CASSNRGHDTQYF. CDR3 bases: TGTGCCAGCAGCAACAGAGGCCACGATACGCAGTATTTT.

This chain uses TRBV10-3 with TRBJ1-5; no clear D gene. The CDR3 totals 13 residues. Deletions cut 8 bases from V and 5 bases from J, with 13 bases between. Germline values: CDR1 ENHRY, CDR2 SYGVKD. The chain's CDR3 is CAIRSSGDQPQHF. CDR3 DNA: TGTGCCATCCGATCGTCCGGGGATCAGCCCCAGCATTTT.

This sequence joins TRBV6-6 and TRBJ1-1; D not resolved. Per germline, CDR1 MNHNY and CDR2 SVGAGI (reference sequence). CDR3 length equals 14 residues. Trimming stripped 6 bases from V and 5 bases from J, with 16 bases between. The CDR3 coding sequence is TGTGCCAGCAGCCGCCCCGGGAGGGAGACTGAAGCTTTCTTT. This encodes CASSRPGRETEAFF.

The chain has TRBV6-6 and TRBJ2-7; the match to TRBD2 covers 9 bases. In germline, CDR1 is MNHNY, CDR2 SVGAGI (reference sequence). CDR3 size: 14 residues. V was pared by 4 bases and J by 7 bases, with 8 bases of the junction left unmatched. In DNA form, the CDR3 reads TGTGCCAGCAGTTCGCGCGGGAGGGCGGGAGAGCAGTACTTC. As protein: CASSSRGRAGEQYF.